This passage covers 30 T cell receptor beta chains from one sample sequenced in a study of OX40 agonist ivuxolimab in advanced cancers. Clones were read by immunoSEQ multiplex PCR, and TCRdb kept only the in-frame ones, dropping some. The data contain some 25,000 clones, roughly 88% of them singletons. Sequenced material: CD4+ or CD8+ T cells sorted from blood, taken in a trial of the OX40 agonist ivuxolimab. All receptors come from an adult with an advanced solid tumor such as melanoma, head and neck, liver or kidney cancer.

The chain couples TRBV27 to TRBJ2-3; a weak D match, TRBD1 (6 bases). Germline V CDR1 and CDR2: MNHEY, SMNVEV (reference sequence). Trimming cost V 6 bases and J 2 bases, with 9 bases left between them. CDR3 size: 13 residues. CDR3 sequence (DNA): TGTGCCAGCAGGAACAGGGACACAGATACGCAGTATTTT. This gives the protein CASRNRDTDTQYF.

V is TRBV5-1 and J is TRBJ2-7; D may be TRBD2 (6 bases). V lost 4 bases and J 0 bases, leaving 11 bases between the germline ends. The CDR3 is 14 residues long. CDR1 and CDR2 from the germline V gene are SGHRS and YFSETQ. The CDR3 nucleotides are TGCGCCAGCAGCGGTAGCGGTAACTCCTACGAGCAGTACTTC. Its protein product is CASSGSGNSYEQYF.

This chain joins TRBV5-1 and TRBJ2-1; 7 bases are shared with TRBD2. Trimming at V came to 4 bases and at J to 2 bases, leaving 9 bases not matched to a gene. This CDR3 has 16 amino acids. The germline CDR1 and CDR2 sequences are SGHRS and YFSETQ. The CDR3 spells CASSPREAGPYNEQFF. In nucleotides, the CDR3 is TGCGCCAGCAGCCCCCGGGAGGCGGGCCCCTACAATGAGCAGTTCTTC.

V gene TRBV18 combines with J gene TRBJ2-7; D gene unclear. CDR1 is KGHSH and CDR2 is LQKENI in the germline V gene. This CDR3 has 11 residues. V was trimmed by 2 bases and J by 6 bases, leaving 5 bases between them. CDR3 bases: TGTGCCAGCTCACCAGGGCTCGAGCAGTACTTC. Translating it yields CASSPGLEQYF.

This chain joins TRBV19 and TRBJ2-5, with D tentatively TRBD2 (6 bases). The CDR3 consists of 14 residues. Per the germline V gene, CDR1 is LNHDA and CDR2 is SQIVND (reference sequence). V lost 10 bases and J 1 base, leaving 16 bases between the germline ends. In DNA, the CDR3 is TGTGCCACCACCGGCAGCGGGCCCCAAGAGACCCAGTACTTC. This gives the protein CATTGSGPQETQYF.

Only a few counts were recorded for this clone. The chain recombines TRBV7-9 with TRBJ2-7; 13 positions agree with TRBD2. Unmatched junction bases numbered 2, after V lost 0 bases and J lost 3 bases. This CDR3 has 16 amino acids. Germline V gene data show CDR1 as SEHNR and CDR2 as FQNEAQ (reference sequence). As DNA, the CDR3 is TGTGCCAGCAGCTTAGCACTAGCGGGAGGGCACTACGAGCAGTACTTC. The encoded protein is CASSLALAGGHYEQYF.

The V and J genes are TRBV18 and TRBJ1-2, with unresolved D. The germline V and J ends were trimmed by 2 bases and 4 bases, with 11 bases remaining between them. CDR3 length: 14 amino acids. Germline V CDR1 and CDR2: KGHSH, LQKENI. The CDR3 nucleotides are TGTGCCAGCTCACCAACGGACTTTGGCTATGGCTACACCTTC. Translated, it gives CASSPTDFGYGYTF.

The gene calls are TRBV6-5 and TRBJ1-2; 7 bases match TRBD1. CDR3 length: 15 residues. V dropped 1 base and J dropped 4; count of bases not matched to a gene: 6. The germline CDR1 and CDR2 sequences are MNHEY and SVGAGI. CDR3 amino acids: CASSYYRGQLYGYTF. The CDR3 nucleotides are TGTGCCAGCAGTTACTATAGGGGACAGCTCTATGGCTACACCTTC.

The rearrangement uses TRBV29-1 and TRBJ2-7; D unresolved. The CDR3 sequence is 15 residues long. CDR1 and CDR2 (germline): SQVTM, ANQGSEA. Trimming left V 4 bases short and J 0 bases short, with 16 bases between. CDR3 coding DNA: TGCAGCGTTGCGCGTCCAGGTCAAAGCTCCTACGAGCAGTACTTC. This sequence encodes CSVARPGQSSYEQYF.

The chain joins TRBV30 to TRBJ2-5, with TRBD2 matching over 11 bases. Germline assignment: CDR1 GTSNPN and CDR2 SVGIG (reference sequence). This CDR3 comprises 14 residues. The V and J ends lost 0 bases and 5 bases, in that order; junction bases with no gene match: 2. This chain's CDR3 is CAWSVLAGDETQYF. The CDR3 DNA follows: TGTGCCTGGAGTGTACTAGCGGGAGACGAGACCCAGTACTTC.

The chain employs TRBV2 and TRBJ1-5; D gene ambiguous. Germline V gene lookup returns CDR1 SNHLY and CDR2 FYNNEI. This CDR3 is 13 amino acids long. Between the trimmed V and J ends, which lost 8 bases and 2 bases, there was a span of 10 bases. The CDR3 loop is CASWAGRNQPQHF. CDR3 nucleotides: TGTGCCAGCTGGGCAGGACGCAATCAGCCCCAGCATTTT. Drawing the rest from reference TRBV2 and TRBJ1-5, the complete variable domain is EPEVTQTPSHQVTQMGQEVILRCVPISNHLYFYWYRQILGQKVEFLVSFYNNEISEKSEIFDDQFSVERPDGSNFTLKIRSTKLEDSAMYFCASWAGRNQPQHFGDGTRLSIL.

The rearrangement uses TRBV5-4 and TRBJ2-5; perhaps TRBD1 as D (7 bases). The CDR3 consists of 15 residues. Germline V lookup: CDR1 SGHNT, CDR2 YYREEE (reference sequence). Trimming pared 3 bases from V and 5 bases from J, leaving 17 bases between. CDR3 protein: CASSYKEGAGETQYF. The DNA for the CDR3 is TGTGCCAGCAGCTACAAGGAGGGGGCGGGGGAGACCCAGTACTTC.

This chain uses TRBV9 with TRBJ2-7; weak D call: TRBD1 (5 bases). V dropped 4 bases and J dropped 3 bases, with 11 bases sitting between them. CDR1 is SGDLS and CDR2 is YYNGEE in the germline V gene. This CDR3 has 13 amino acids. The CDR3 DNA is TGTGCCAGCAGCCCCCGACAGAACTACGAGCAGTACTTC. Amino acid sequence: CASSPRQNYEQYF.

The CDR3 bases are TGTGCCAGCAGCTTAGCGGGACCTAGCACAGATACGCAGTATTTT. Its protein is CASSLAGPSTDTQYF. The chain recombines TRBV7-2 with TRBJ2-3; D might be TRBD1 or TRBD2, each matching 5 bases. The germline V and J ends were trimmed by 0 bases and 0 bases, with 7 bases remaining between them. Germline loops: CDR1 SGHTA, CDR2 FQGNSA. This CDR3 is built from 15 residues.

The chain has TRBV19 and TRBJ1-4; 8 bases are a match to TRBD1. Unmatched junction bases numbered 5, after V lost 6 bases and J lost 8 bases. Germline assignment: CDR1 LNHDA and CDR2 SQIVND (reference sequence). CDR3 size: 13 residues. CDR3 amino acids: CASRTGGKEKLFF. The DNA of the CDR3 is TGTGCCAGTAGAACAGGGGGTAAAGAAAAACTGTTTTTT.

The chain joins TRBV28 to TRBJ1-3, with no clear D. The CDR3 has 13 residues. The germline V and J ends were trimmed by 9 bases and 1 base, with 10 bases remaining between them. Germline loops: CDR1 MDHEN, CDR2 SYDVKM. The CDR3 nucleotides are TGTGCCAGTACTGCTACATCTGGAAACACCATATATTTT. This gives the protein CASTATSGNTIYF.

This clone was counted a few times. The rearrangement uses TRBV2 and TRBJ1-1; D uncertain. Germline CDR1 SNHLY, CDR2 FYNNEI. V lost 1 base to trimming and J lost 4 bases, with 19 bases between them. CDR3 length: 17 residues. The CDR3 is CASSEVLAVLPSTEAFF. Written as DNA, the CDR3 is TGTGCCAGCAGTGAAGTTTTAGCGGTTCTTCCGAGCACTGAAGCTTTCTTT.

The V and J genes are TRBV5-6 and TRBJ2-1; 8 nucleotides line up with TRBD2. The CDR3 is made up of 14 amino acids. Losses at the gene ends were 2 bases for V and 6 bases for J; bases not matched to a gene: 4. CDR1 and CDR2 (germline): SGHDT, YYEEEE. The DNA for the CDR3 is TGTGCCAGCAGCTTAGCGGGAGCTATCAATGAGCAGTTCTTC. Protein sequence: CASSLAGAINEQFF.

J is TRBJ1-1 and V is TRBV19; 9 bases are a match to TRBD1. CDR1 and CDR2 (germline): LNHDA, SQIVND (reference sequence). J was trimmed by 7 bases and V by 4 bases; bases with no gene match: 7. CDR3 length: 14 amino acids. The CDR3: CASSTLPGQGEAFF. DNA for the CDR3: TGTGCCAGTAGTACCCTACCGGGACAGGGTGAAGCTTTCTTT.

About this clone itself: At one end the junction does not follow the germline gene, possibly because of a read error. The rearrangement links TRBV7-7 to TRBJ2-1; D is perhaps TRBD1 (5 bases). CDR3 size: 16 residues. CDR1 is SSHAT and CDR2 is FNYEAQ in the germline V gene (reference sequence). CDR3 residues: CASSPASFQTANEQFF. The CDR3, as DNA: TGTGCTAGCAGCCCAGCCTCCTTCCAGACAGCAAATGAGCAGTTCTTC.

The J gene is TRBJ2-1, the V gene TRBV15; possibly TRBD1 or TRBD2 for D (7 bases each). The V end was cut by 0 bases, the J end by 9 bases, with 18 bases between. CDR1 is LNHNV and CDR2 is YYDKDF in the germline V gene (reference sequence). This CDR3 is 16 amino acids long. The CDR3 region is CATSRDQGGGQGEQFF. In nucleotides, the CDR3 is TGTGCCACCAGCAGAGATCAGGGGGGAGGGCAGGGTGAGCAGTTCTTC.

The rearrangement links TRBV4-2 to TRBJ2-3; the D gene could be TRBD1 or TRBD2 (5 bases each). Trimming left V 4 bases short and J 4 bases short, with 15 bases between. Germline CDR1 is LGHNA and CDR2 is YNFKEQ. This CDR3 is 15 amino acids long. CDR3 bases: TGTGCCAGCAGCCCCCGAGGGACCGTGGCAGATACGCAGTATTTT. This encodes CASSPRGTVADTQYF.

This rearrangement joins TRBV5-6 to TRBJ2-3; perhaps TRBD2 as D (6 bases). Trimming pared 0 bases from V and 4 bases from J, leaving 12 bases between. Germline values: CDR1 SGHDT, CDR2 YYEEEE. The CDR3 spans 15 residues. CDR3 loop: CASSLELSGADTQYF. In nucleotides, the CDR3 is TGTGCCAGCAGCTTGGAACTTAGCGGCGCAGATACGCAGTATTTT.

V is TRBV9 and J is TRBJ1-1; D remains ambiguous. Germline-derived CDR1 and CDR2 are SGDLS and YYNGEE. The CDR3 contains 14 residues. Trimming shortened V by 0 bases and J by 1 base, and 7 bases separated the two germline ends. CDR3 sequence reads: CASSVDWQNTEAFF. In nucleotides, the CDR3 is TGTGCCAGCAGCGTAGATTGGCAGAACACTGAAGCTTTCTTT.

This chain joins TRBV5-4 and TRBJ1-1; tentative D call: TRBD1 (6 bases). V lost 6 bases to trimming and J lost 6 bases, with 21 bases between them. CDR3 length: 15 residues. Germline CDR1 reads SGHNT; CDR2 reads YYREEE (reference sequence). The CDR3 DNA follows: TGTGCCAGCAACCCTCCCGGGACACAGACGTCTGAAGCTTTCTTT. It is translated as CASNPPGTQTSEAFF. The full variable domain, in which reference TRBV5-4 and TRBJ1-1 provide the parts outside the CDR3, is ETGVTQSPTHLIKTRGQQVTLRCSSQSGHNTVSWYQQALGQGPQFIFQYYREEENGRGNFPPRFSGLQFPNYSSELNVNALELDDSALYLCASNPPGTQTSEAFFGQGTRLTVV.

This chain joins TRBV7-9 and TRBJ1-4; tentative D call: TRBD1 (5 bases). Per the germline V gene, CDR1 is SEHNR and CDR2 is FQNEAQ (reference sequence). The length of the CDR3 is 16 residues. Trimming left V 6 bases short and J 2 bases short, with 16 bases between. In DNA, the CDR3 is TGTGCCAGCAGTGAATCTCGGGGGGGTACTAATGAAAAACTGTTTTTT. Its protein is CASSESRGGTNEKLFF.

The chain combines TRBV19 with TRBJ2-7; no clear D. The CDR3 has 14 amino acids. V was shortened by 7 bases and J by 1 base, with 14 bases between the two germline ends. CDR1 and CDR2 (germline): LNHDA, SQIVND (reference sequence). CDR3 region: CASKAVLGSYEQYF. The CDR3 bases are TGTGCCAGTAAGGCTGTCCTAGGGTCCTACGAGCAGTACTTC.

V gene TRBV28 combines with J gene TRBJ1-1; unclear D gene. Germline V gene sequence: CDR1 MDHEN, CDR2 SYDVKM. CDR3 length: 11 residues. The V and J ends lost 9 bases and 4 bases respectively, with 9 bases between them. The CDR3 reads CASKSFTEAFF. CDR3 bases: TGTGCCAGTAAGAGTTTCACTGAAGCTTTCTTT.

The V gene is TRBV2, the J gene TRBJ2-1; TRBD2 matches 10 bases. CDR1 and CDR2 from the germline V gene are SNHLY and FYNNEI. The CDR3 spans 15 residues. V dropped 5 bases and J dropped 2; count of bases not matched to a gene: 3. The CDR3 DNA reads as TGTGCCAGCAGTCTAGCGGGAGCCGCCTACAATGAGCAGTTCTTC. This translates into CASSLAGAAYNEQFF.

This chain connects TRBV7-9 to TRBJ2-3; the match to TRBD2 covers 9 bases. Germline CDR1 SEHNR, CDR2 FQNEAQ (reference sequence). CDR3 size: 18 residues. With 1 base clipped from V and 2 bases from J, the junction kept 10 bases outside the gene matches. CDR3 nucleotide sequence: TGTGCCAGCAGCTTAGGCGCCCCTAGCGGGGCTACCACAGATACGCAGTATTTT. It yields the protein CASSLGAPSGATTDTQYF. The full variable domain, with the rest looked up from reference TRBV7-9 and TRBJ2-3, is DTGVSQNPRHKITKRGQNVTFRCDPISEHNRLYWYRQTLGQGPEFLTYFQNEAQLEKSRLLSDRFSAERPKGSFSTLEIQRTEQGDSAMYLCASSLGAPSGATTDTQYFGPGTRLTVL.